This record concerns one TCR beta chain sequence. Its cognate antigen is unknown. This specimen comes from a study of T cell responses to AZD1222 COVID-19 vaccine. Study-level findings and limits: Compared with day 0, the breadth and depth of the Spike-specific TCR repertoire rose significantly after two doses of AZD1222.

Assay used: immunoSEQ multiplex PCR; TCRdb lists only in-frame clones, some missing. The sample includes more than 80,000 clones, approximately 83% of them seen just once. From germline, CDR1 is MNHEY and CDR2 SVGAGI. Trimming took 0 bases from V and 15 from J; bases not matched to a gene: 8. CDR3 length: 13 amino acids. Sequences were derived from peripheral blood, sampled 28 days after the second AZD1222 dose. The chain couples TRBV6-5 to TRBJ2-1; 7 nucleotides line up with TRBD2. The source of this sequence is an adult who received the AZD1222 COVID-19 vaccine. The CDR3 nucleotides read TGTGCCAGCAGTTACTCGATGGGCGGGAGTCGGTTCTTC. Translated: CASSYSMGGSRFF.